The present T cell receptor (beta chain) was sequenced within a study of early T cells in non-severe SARS-CoV-2 infection (dated by TCRdb to about 2021). With regard to the full study: Bulk RNA from unsorted whole blood was used for TCR sequencing, so alpha and beta chains could not be paired.

Libraries were constructed by 5' RACE. Sequenced on a NextSeq 500. The TCR library protocol attached unique molecular identifiers to individual cDNA molecules to correct for sequencing error and PCR bias. Both TCR alpha and beta chains were sequenced, and tight co-correlation was observed between alpha and beta sequence abundances in each sample. Concerning the study's data processing: V gene, J gene and CDR3 annotation of TCR sequences was performed with Decombinator V4. TCRs were defined as expanded if a significant change between any two time points was detected under a Poisson model with p below 0.0001. TCR abundances were normalised to the total number of TCRs sequenced per sample and were expressed as counts per million. MAIT TCRs were defined by TRAV1-2 paired with TRAJ12, TRAJ20 or TRAJ33, and iNKT TCRs by TRAV10 paired with TRAJ18. VDJdb, accessed on 1 November 2021, was searched for TCRs annotated for CMV, EBV and SARS-CoV-2, and TCRs annotated for more than one antigen were excluded. The public reads were quality trimmed at Q25 with fastp and then assembled into clones with MiXCR by TCRdb, keeping productive beta chains. Identical CDR3 proteins give one entry, which carries the most common genes and DNA. TCRdb's processing, not the study's, gives the V and J calls here. This sample holds tens of thousands of distinct CDR3 sequences; around 9% were observed only once. About 13% of the sample rests with the top ten.

The sample holds a few counts of this clonotype. Its binding antigen is unknown. No base quality values were provided; no much bigger clone lies one nucleotide off. The CDR3 runs 15 residues from the cysteine to the phenylalanine. The read is trimmed to its CDR3 DNA, 45 bases read in frame from base 1. Deletion took 3 bases off V and 0 bases off J, with a span of 10 bases between the germline ends. Via the germline V gene, CDR1 is MNHNS and CDR2 SASEGT. Beyond this particular receptor, the publication reports: VDJdb matching was skewed toward anti-spike CD8 responses and likely underestimated virus-specific expansions, missing private and CD4 specificities.

A case-control design nested within a healthcare worker cohort in London, UK, was used, with weekly nasopharyngeal swab PCR tests and blood sampling performed. Healthcare workers were recruited between 23 and 31 March 2020, during the week of the UK lockdown, and were followed weekly for up to about 15 weeks. This clonotype was sampled from an adult who was a healthcare worker with PCR-confirmed SARS-CoV-2 infection or an uninfected control (not recorded which). The specimen was whole blood. The rearranged segments are TRBV6-1 and TRBJ2-3; the D gene lacks a confident call. DNA sequence: TGTGCCAGCAGTGACCCTAGTATGAGCACAGATACGCAGTATTTT. This gives the protein CASSDPSMSTDTQYF.